What follows are 26 T cell receptor beta chains derived from one specimen sequenced in a study of blood T cell repertoires in COVID-19. Repertoires were generated with immunoSEQ multiplex PCR, while TCRdb's copy carries only in-frame clones and drops some. The data hold around 130,000 clones, with around 80% observed a single time. Sequenced material: peripheral blood. The receptor set was obtained from a man between 60 and 75 years old with active or convalescent COVID-19.

The chain is built from TRBV19 and TRBJ2-3, with D perhaps matching TRBD1 (5 bases). The germline V gene encodes CDR1 LNHDA and CDR2 SQIVND (reference sequence). CDR3 length equals 14 residues. V lost 5 bases and J 4 bases, leaving 13 bases between the germline ends. The CDR3 DNA reads TGTGCCAGTAGTGCCCGGATAGGGGCAGATACGCAGTATTTT. Translation: CASSARIGADTQYF. Supplemented by reference TRBV19 and TRBJ2-3, the full variable domain reads DGGITQSPKYLFRKEGQNVTLSCEQNLNHDAMYWYRQDPGQGLRLIYYSQIVNDFQKGDIAEGYSVSREKKESFPLTVTSAQKNPTAFYLCASSARIGADTQYFGPGTRLTVL.

The chain links TRBV4-3 to TRBJ1-2; TRBD1 is a possible D gene (6 bases). CDR3 length: 15 amino acids. V was pared by 1 base and J by 4 bases, with 13 bases between. Germline lookup yields CDR1 LGHNA and CDR2 YSLEER. The CDR3 is CASSQAIRGGYGYTF. Here the CDR3 DNA reads TGCGCCAGCAGCCAAGCGATAAGGGGGGGCTATGGCTACACCTTC.

V is TRBV5-1 and J is TRBJ2-5; D possibly corresponds to TRBD1 (5 bases). The V end lost 4 bases, the J end lost 1 base, and 14 bases lay between the germline ends. Germline V lookup: CDR1 SGHRS, CDR2 YFSETQ. This CDR3 region has 15 residues. The CDR3 spells CASSTLGAFQETQYF. DNA of the CDR3: TGCGCCAGCAGCACCCTAGGGGCGTTCCAAGAGACCCAGTACTTC.

The rearrangement uses TRBV5-1 and TRBJ2-7; D is perhaps TRBD1 (6 bases). The V and J ends lost 5 bases and 3 bases respectively, with 21 bases between them. The CDR3 totals 16 residues. Germline assignment: CDR1 SGHRS and CDR2 YFSETQ. The CDR3 region has the DNA TGCGCCAGCAGGGTCGCCCCGGGACAATTGATCTACGAGCAGTACTTC. This gives the protein CASRVAPGQLIYEQYF. Full variable domain (rest looked up from reference TRBV5-1 and TRBJ2-7): KAGVTQTPRYLIKTRGQQVTLSCSPISGHRSVSWYQQTPGQGLQFLFEYFSETQRNKGNFPGRFSGRQFSNSRSEMNVSTLELGDSALYLCASRVAPGQLIYEQYFGPGTRLTVT.

CDR3 amino acids: CASSWESNQPQHF. In DNA form, the CDR3 reads TGTGCCAGCAGTTGGGAGAGCAATCAGCCCCAGCATTTT. This chain links TRBV12-3 or TRBV12-4 with TRBJ1-5, with D unclear. This CDR3 is built from 13 residues. Trimming left V 4 bases short and J 1 base short, with 5 bases between.

This clone has just a few counts. The chain joins TRBV6-2 or TRBV6-3 to TRBJ1-5; perhaps TRBD1 as D (6 bases). The V end was cut by 2 bases, the J end by 7 bases, with 12 bases between. Germline CDR1 is MNHEY and CDR2 is SVGEGT. CDR3 size: 14 residues. CDR3 region: CASSYDPGAQPQHF. CDR3 in DNA: TGTGCCAGCAGTTACGATCCAGGGGCGCAGCCCCAGCATTTT.

The chain carries TRBV9 and TRBJ2-7, with TRBD2 identical over 12 bases. CDR1 and CDR2 (germline): SGDLS, YYNGEE. The V and J ends lost 4 bases and 2 bases, in that order; junction bases with no gene match: 1. The CDR3 is made up of 14 amino acids. The CDR3 is CASSLAGGTYEQYF. As DNA, the CDR3 is TGTGCCAGCAGCCTAGCGGGAGGGACCTACGAGCAGTACTTC.

V is TRBV6-2 or TRBV6-3 and J is TRBJ2-5, with 13 bases matching TRBD2. Germline V lookup: CDR1 MNHEY, CDR2 SVGEGT. Trimming cost V 6 bases and J 4 bases; bases outside gene matches: 5. The CDR3 runs to 15 residues. CDR3 nucleotides: TGTGCCAGCAGCCCCTGGACTAGCGGGAGAGAGACCCAGTACTTC. Its protein product is CASSPWTSGRETQYF.

CDR3 residues: CASSQGTSGTSTDTQYF. For the CDR3, the DNA is TGCGCCAGCAGCCAAGGGACTAGCGGGACCAGCACAGATACGCAGTATTTT. The chain has TRBV4-1 and TRBJ2-3; TRBD2 aligns across 12 bases. V lost 1 base, J lost 0 bases, and 2 bases stayed unmatched. Germline loops: CDR1 MGHRA, CDR2 YSYEKL. The CDR3 extends over 17 amino acids.

This clone was counted only a few times. The J gene is TRBJ2-1, the V gene TRBV5-1, with 7 bases aligning to TRBD2. The length of the CDR3 is 19 residues. The trim removed 3 bases at V and 0 bases at J, leaving 15 bases unmatched. CDR1 SGHRS and CDR2 YFSETQ come from the germline V gene. The CDR3 DNA is TGCGCCAGCAGCTGGCAGGGAGCGGGGTCCTCTTACTCCTACAATGAGCAGTTCTTC. This sequence encodes CASSWQGAGSSYSYNEQFF.

The chain uses TRBV5-1 and TRBJ1-2; D is undetermined. The V and J ends lost 4 bases and 8 bases respectively, with 15 bases between them. Germline-derived CDR1 and CDR2 are SGHRS and YFSETQ. This CDR3 has 13 residues. As DNA, the CDR3 is TGCGCCAGCAGCCCCCAGCAATCGGGAGGCTACACCTTC. It codes for CASSPQQSGGYTF.

The chain has TRBV11-2 and TRBJ2-5, with D uncertain. Germline CDR1 reads SGHAT; CDR2 reads FQNNGV. The CDR3 runs to 13 residues. Between the trimmed V and J ends, which lost 1 base and 0 bases, there was a span of 3 bases. DNA of the CDR3: TGTGCCAGCAGCTTAGGGCACCAAGAGACCCAGTACTTC. Translated, it gives CASSLGHQETQYF.

J is TRBJ1-5 and V is TRBV4-1, with 7 bases aligning to TRBD1. The ends lost 4 bases at V and 1 base at J; junction bases unmatched: 4. CDR3 length: 15 amino acids. Germline assignment: CDR1 MGHRA and CDR2 YSYEKL. For the CDR3, the DNA is TGCGCCAGCAGCCGGACGGACAGGAGCAATCAGCCCCAGCATTTT. It translates to CASSRTDRSNQPQHF.

The genes are TRBV4-2 and TRBJ2-3, with TRBD1 identical over 8 bases. V trimming: 1 base; J trimming: 3 bases; junction bases outside the gene matches: 9. CDR1 is LGHNA, CDR2 YNFKEQ, per germline. The CDR3 sequence is 17 residues long. CDR3 bases: TGTGCCAGCAGCCAAGCCCGTGGACAGGGCCTGACAGATACGCAGTATTTT. This codes for CASSQARGQGLTDTQYF.

The rearrangement links TRBV5-4 to TRBJ2-1, with D possibly matching TRBD2 (7 bases). Per the germline V gene, CDR1 is SGHNT and CDR2 is YYREEE (reference sequence). The length of the CDR3 is 15 residues. Between the trimmed V and J ends, which lost 1 base and 8 bases, there was a span of 16 bases. The CDR3 is CASSLRGGWRDEQFF. CDR3 DNA: TGTGCCAGCAGCTTGAGGGGGGGGTGGCGCGATGAGCAGTTCTTC.

The rearrangement uses TRBV7-7 and TRBJ1-5; D is unclear. V was shortened by 5 bases and J by 4 bases, with 9 bases between the two germline ends. This CDR3 is 13 amino acids long. Germline V gives CDR1 SSHAT, CDR2 FNYEAQ (reference sequence). The CDR3 protein is CASSPGVNQPQHF. The CDR3 coding sequence is TGTGCCAGCAGCCCGGGAGTTAATCAGCCCCAGCATTTT.

The V call is TRBV14, the J call TRBJ1-2, with 8 bases that match TRBD1. Germline V CDR1 and CDR2: SGHDN, FVKESK. The CDR3 has 16 residues. V gave up 6 bases and J gave up 3 bases; unmatched junction bases: 12. CDR3 region: CASRHSNRGIYYGYTF. In DNA, the CDR3 is TGTGCCAGCAGACATTCCAACAGGGGGATTTACTATGGCTACACCTTC.

The V gene is TRBV4-3, the J gene TRBJ1-2, with 9 bases matching TRBD1. The CDR3 runs 14 residues. With V trimmed by 2 bases and J by 8 bases, 6 bases remained unmatched. Germline V gene lookup returns CDR1 LGHNA and CDR2 YSLEER. As DNA, the CDR3 is TGCGCCAGCAGCCAACCGGGACAGGGCGGCGGCTACACCTTC. This translates into CASSQPGQGGGYTF.

The chain uses TRBV5-4 and TRBJ2-1; 10 bases are shared with TRBD2. The V segment lost 6 bases and the J segment 5 bases; nucleotides outside the gene matches: 11. CDR3 length: 16 amino acids. Per the germline V gene, CDR1 is SGHNT and CDR2 is YYREEE (reference sequence). The CDR3 bases are TGTGCCAGCACCTTAGCGGGAGGTTTAGGAAACAATGAGCAGTTCTTC. Amino acids: CASTLAGGLGNNEQFF.

This chain uses TRBV4-2 with TRBJ2-5; tentative D call: TRBD2 (6 bases). Germline CDR1 and CDR2: LGHNA and YNFKEQ. Trimming pared 0 bases from V and 4 bases from J, leaving 9 bases between. CDR3 size: 14 residues. The chain's CDR3 is CASSQDRGGETQYF. In nucleotides, the CDR3 is TGTGCCAGCAGCCAAGATAGGGGAGGAGAGACCCAGTACTTC.

The chain is built from TRBV4-3 and TRBJ2-7, with TRBD1 matching 9 bases. Trimming took 1 base from V and 4 from J; bases not matched to a gene: 5. The germline V gene has CDR1 LGHNA and CDR2 YSLEER. CDR3 length equals 15 residues. The CDR3 DNA sequence: TGCGCCAGCAGCCAAGCTGGACAGGGGTTTTACGAGCAGTACTTC. Protein: CASSQAGQGFYEQYF.

CDR3 sequence: CASSPQLAGKVDTQYF. The CDR3 nucleotides read TGCGCCAGCAGCCCTCAGCTAGCGGGAAAAGTAGATACGCAGTATTTT. The chain recombines TRBV5-1 with TRBJ2-3, with TRBD2 matching 9 bases. CDR3 length equals 16 residues. V gave up 4 bases and J gave up 5 bases; unmatched junction bases: 11. Germline lookup yields CDR1 SGHRS and CDR2 YFSETQ.

The genes are TRBV5-1 and TRBJ2-2; 8 bases are a match to TRBD1. The CDR3 extends over 15 amino acids. Trimming cost V 6 bases and J 0 bases; bases outside gene matches: 4. CDR1 and CDR2 from the germline V gene are SGHRS and YFSETQ. The CDR3 reads CASTRTGTNTGELFF. The CDR3 DNA reads as TGCGCCAGCACCCGGACAGGGACGAACACCGGGGAGCTGTTTTTT.

The chain has TRBV12-3 or TRBV12-4 and TRBJ2-1; no reliable D call. Trimming removed 2 bases at V and 9 bases at J, with 5 bases between. The CDR3 is 11 residues long. The CDR3: CASSLSAEQFF. CDR3 DNA: TGTGCCAGCAGTTTAAGCGCTGAGCAGTTCTTC.

The V and J genes are TRBV28 and TRBJ2-7, with D unresolved. The CDR3 has 12 amino acids. The germline V gene encodes CDR1 MDHEN and CDR2 SYDVKM. Between the trimmed V and J ends, which lost 3 bases and 3 bases, there was a span of 6 bases. This chain's CDR3 is CASSFPVYEQYF. The CDR3 DNA sequence: TGTGCCAGCAGTTTTCCGGTCTACGAGCAGTACTTC.

The chain uses TRBV5-1 and TRBJ2-7; no clear D. CDR3 length: 12 residues. CDR1 is SGHRS, CDR2 YFSETQ, per germline. The ends were cut back, 0 bases at V and 6 bases at J, with 7 bases in the middle. CDR3 region: CASSLGNSEQYF. In DNA, the CDR3 is TGCGCCAGCAGCTTGGGAAACAGCGAGCAGTACTTC.